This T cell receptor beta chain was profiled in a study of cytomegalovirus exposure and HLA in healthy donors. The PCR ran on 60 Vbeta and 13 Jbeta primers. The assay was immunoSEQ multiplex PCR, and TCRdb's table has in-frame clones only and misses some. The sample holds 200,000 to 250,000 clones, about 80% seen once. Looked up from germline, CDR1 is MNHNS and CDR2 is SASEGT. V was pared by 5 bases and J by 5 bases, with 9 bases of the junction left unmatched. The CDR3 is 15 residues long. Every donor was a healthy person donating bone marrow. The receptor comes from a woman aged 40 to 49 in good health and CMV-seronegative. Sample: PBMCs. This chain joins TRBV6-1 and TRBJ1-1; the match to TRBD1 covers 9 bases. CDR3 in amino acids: CASSSPGQGRTEAFF. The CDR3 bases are TGTGCCAGCAGTTCCCCGGGACAGGGTCGAACTGAAGCTTTCTTT.